The 10 T cell receptor beta chains reported below all come from one sample, sequenced in a study of T cell changes during pregnancy in multiple sclerosis. Profiling relied on immunoSEQ multiplex PCR, and the TCRdb table lists in-frame clones only, not all of them. The table shows tens of thousands of clones, with approximately 90% occurring only once. The input for sequencing was CD4+ T cells from peripheral blood mononuclear cells, taken before pregnancy. The receptors shown here come from a female donor with multiple sclerosis, enrolled in a pregnancy study.

This chain links TRBV6-1 with TRBJ2-5; 7 positions agree with TRBD2. The germline gives CDR1 MNHNS, CDR2 SASEGT. The CDR3 is made up of 14 amino acids. V was clipped by 0 bases and J by 6 bases; unmatched bases: 4. CDR3 in DNA: TGTGCCAGCAGTGAAGCGTGGGGGGGAAAGACCCAGTACTTC. Its translation: CASSEAWGGKTQYF.

The chain combines TRBV27 with TRBJ2-3; D unresolved. Trimming left V 9 bases short and J 2 bases short, with 15 bases between. This CDR3 has 14 residues. CDR1 is MNHEY and CDR2 is SMNVEV in the germline V gene (reference sequence). This CDR3 is CASNTHGVTDTQYF. For the CDR3, the DNA is TGTGCCAGTAATACCCACGGAGTCACAGATACGCAGTATTTT.

The V call is TRBV2, the J call TRBJ1-1; tentatively, D is TRBD1 (5 bases). This CDR3 region has 14 residues. Germline values: CDR1 SNHLY, CDR2 FYNNEI. V dropped 5 bases and J dropped 3 bases, with 13 bases sitting between them. CDR3 sequence: CASSFQTVDTEAFF. For the CDR3, the DNA is TGTGCCAGCAGTTTCCAGACAGTCGACACTGAAGCTTTCTTT.

The gene calls are TRBV19 and TRBJ1-5; 9 bases match TRBD1. Trimming removed 3 bases from V and 7 bases from J; junction bases left unmatched: 4. Germline V CDR1 and CDR2: LNHDA, SQIVND (reference sequence). The CDR3 sequence is 14 residues long. CDR3 in amino acids: CASSIGTGNQPQHF. CDR3 nucleotides: TGTGCCAGTAGTATCGGGACAGGGAACCAGCCCCAGCATTTT.

This chain connects TRBV30 to TRBJ2-7; 9 bases agree with TRBD1. Germline V CDR1 and CDR2: GTSNPN, SVGIG (reference sequence). Trimming took 3 bases from V and 6 from J; bases not matched to a gene: 6. The CDR3 extends over 13 amino acids. The CDR3 reads CAWRRQGGGEQYF. The CDR3 DNA follows: TGTGCCTGGAGGCGACAGGGGGGCGGCGAGCAGTACTTC.

This chain joins TRBV10-1 and TRBJ2-2, with D hard to call. The length of the CDR3 is 14 residues. The germline V gene has CDR1 WNHNN and CDR2 SYGVQD (reference sequence). The V end was cut by 3 bases, the J end by 1 base, with 6 bases between. The CDR3 coding sequence is TGCGCCAGCAGTGATCCGGGGAACACCGGGGAGCTGTTTTTT. As protein: CASSDPGNTGELFF.

The chain combines TRBV29-1 with TRBJ1-1, with D possibly matching TRBD1 (5 bases). Germline lookup yields CDR1 SQVTM and CDR2 ANQGSEA. The CDR3 extends over 12 amino acids. Trimming removed 4 bases at V and 1 base at J, with 7 bases between. CDR3 DNA sequence: TGCAGCGTTGTCGGGGGGAACACTGAAGCTTTCTTT. The encoded protein is CSVVGGNTEAFF.

The V and J genes are TRBV19 and TRBJ2-7; TRBD2 matches 8 bases. Germline CDR1 is LNHDA and CDR2 is SQIVND (reference sequence). J lost 5 bases, V lost 6 bases, and 9 bases had no gene match. The CDR3 has 14 amino acids. The CDR3 nucleotides are TGTGCCAGTAGCAGGACTAGCACGAACCACGAGCAGTACTTC. It encodes CASSRTSTNHEQYF.

This clone came up a few times. The rearrangement joins TRBV19 to TRBJ1-5, with D perhaps TRBD1 (5 bases). This CDR3 comprises 14 residues. Germline assignment: CDR1 LNHDA and CDR2 SQIVND (reference sequence). The V end was cut by 4 bases, the J end by 4 bases, with 11 bases between. The CDR3 DNA is TGTGCCAGTAGTAACACAGGTCCTAATCAGCCCCAGCATTTT. This gives the protein CASSNTGPNQPQHF.

V is TRBV30 and J is TRBJ1-5; D gene ambiguous. This CDR3 is built from 17 residues. Trimming shortened V by 3 bases and J by 0 bases, and 18 bases separated the two germline ends. The germline V gene has CDR1 GTSNPN and CDR2 SVGIG (reference sequence). The CDR3 is CAWRIHTGVYSNQPQHF. The CDR3 DNA sequence: TGTGCCTGGAGGATTCACACGGGTGTTTATAGCAATCAGCCCCAGCATTTT.